What follows is one T cell receptor (beta chain) and its context. This sample is drawn from a study of blood T cell repertoires in COVID-19. For the study at large: Whether acute or convalescent, the COVID-19 samples came from the United States, Italy and Spain. T cells, B-cell-depleted T cells, or PBMCs supplied cDNA or gDNA.

The authors' processing: Estimation of nucleated cell counts relied on the amplification of reference gene primers. Assay used: immunoSEQ multiplex PCR; TCRdb lists only in-frame clones, some missing. Clone size and V and J calls were adopted from that table, with D and trimming inferred from the DNA. The sample has about 130,000 clones, roughly 80% seen once. CDR1 and CDR2 (germline): PRHDT, FYEKMQ (reference sequence). Between the trimmed V and J ends, which lost 3 bases and 0 bases, there was a span of 18 bases. The CDR3 totals 18 residues. What was sequenced was peripheral blood. This sequence originates from a woman aged 25 to 39 who had recovered from COVID-19. The chain carries TRBV13 and TRBJ1-5; TRBD1 is a possible D gene (5 bases). The CDR3 is CASSLGSAGPNSNQPQHF. In nucleotides, the CDR3 is TGTGCCAGCAGCTTGGGGTCGGCAGGGCCTAATAGCAATCAGCCCCAGCATTTT.